Listed below are T cell receptor beta chains from one sample, sequenced in a study of identical twins. MiXCR, applied by TCRdb to the 5' RACE reads, yields one record per CDR3 protein. The sample records approximately 140,000 distinct CDR3 sequences, approximately 4% being singletons. The specimen sequenced was memory T cells sorted from blood. The receptors shown here come from a young man in good health. The conserved cysteine and the conserved F or W are not part of the CDR3 here. Each record gives: V gene, D gene, J gene, CDR3 protein. D genes are given only for firm matches.

v_gene: TRBV3-1
d_gene: .
j_gene: TRBJ2-3
CDR3aa: ASSQDLLNTQY

v_gene: TRBV5-1
d_gene: .
j_gene: TRBJ2-5
CDR3aa: ASSLSLAEETQY

v_gene: TRBV28
d_gene: .
j_gene: TRBJ1-2
CDR3aa: ASSKPLTIGYT

v_gene: TRBV6-2/TRBV6-3
d_gene: .
j_gene: TRBJ1-1
CDR3aa: ASSYSGGGRGQTEAF

v_gene: TRBV20-1
d_gene: .
j_gene: TRBJ1-2
CDR3aa: SASRGAAFGYT

v_gene: TRBV12-3/TRBV12-4
d_gene: TRBD1
j_gene: TRBJ1-4
CDR3aa: ASAPTGGYGELF

v_gene: TRBV20-1
d_gene: TRBD2
j_gene: TRBJ2-3
CDR3aa: SAVQLAGDTQY

v_gene: TRBV5-1
d_gene: TRBD1
j_gene: TRBJ2-2
CDR3aa: ASSLGTGNRGELF

v_gene: TRBV18
d_gene: TRBD1
j_gene: TRBJ1-5
CDR3aa: ASSPLQGSNQPQH

v_gene: TRBV20-1
d_gene: .
j_gene: TRBJ2-3
CDR3aa: SAHHLGEWGTDTQY

v_gene: TRBV19
d_gene: TRBD2
j_gene: TRBJ2-1
CDR3aa: ASSMPSLAGGIHEQF

v_gene: TRBV20-1
d_gene: TRBD2
j_gene: TRBJ2-3
CDR3aa: SVVPTSGRMIDTQY

v_gene: TRBV29-1
d_gene: .
j_gene: TRBJ2-3
CDR3aa: SVPGPSPDTQY

v_gene: TRBV20-1
d_gene: TRBD2
j_gene: TRBJ2-7
CDR3aa: SAPGLAGGDEQY

v_gene: TRBV7-3
d_gene: .
j_gene: TRBJ2-1
CDR3aa: ASSLILGATNEQF

v_gene: TRBV3-1
d_gene: .
j_gene: TRBJ1-3
CDR3aa: ASSQELLSWSSGNTIY

v_gene: TRBV9
d_gene: .
j_gene: TRBJ2-2
CDR3aa: ASSVTSPGTGTGELF

v_gene: TRBV18
d_gene: .
j_gene: TRBJ2-3
CDR3aa: ASSPEADTQY

v_gene: TRBV11-2
d_gene: TRBD2
j_gene: TRBJ2-3
CDR3aa: ASSLGAGGLDTQY

v_gene: TRBV20-1
d_gene: TRBD1
j_gene: TRBJ1-1
CDR3aa: SADTGGRNTEAF

v_gene: TRBV7-3
d_gene: .
j_gene: TRBJ2-2
CDR3aa: ASSKPGYTGELF

v_gene: TRBV29-1
d_gene: TRBD1
j_gene: TRBJ2-7
CDR3aa: SVPAPQGSSYEQY

v_gene: TRBV4-2
d_gene: TRBD1
j_gene: TRBJ1-2
CDR3aa: ASSQEAKGQEYGYT

v_gene: TRBV27
d_gene: .
j_gene: TRBJ1-1
CDR3aa: ASSPARIFSREGGTEAF

v_gene: TRBV6-2/TRBV6-3
d_gene: .
j_gene: TRBJ2-1
CDR3aa: ASSFRQVSYNEQF

v_gene: TRBV10-3
d_gene: .
j_gene: TRBJ2-2
CDR3aa: AISVDGHANTGELF

v_gene: TRBV11-2
d_gene: TRBD1
j_gene: TRBJ1-4
CDR3aa: ASREFTGGNEKLF

v_gene: TRBV7-3
d_gene: .
j_gene: TRBJ2-2
CDR3aa: ASSQDSHDPGGELF

v_gene: TRBV4-3
d_gene: .
j_gene: TRBJ2-2
CDR3aa: ASSRSLGPSPAGELF

v_gene: TRBV9
d_gene: .
j_gene: TRBJ2-7
CDR3aa: ASSEAGTRNEQY

v_gene: TRBV24-1
d_gene: TRBD2
j_gene: TRBJ2-1
CDR3aa: ATRTSGRGNEQF

v_gene: TRBV7-2
d_gene: .
j_gene: TRBJ2-1
CDR3aa: ASSKDWRSYNEQF

v_gene: TRBV2
d_gene: .
j_gene: TRBJ2-1
CDR3aa: ASIRATGSYNEQF

v_gene: TRBV6-1
d_gene: .
j_gene: TRBJ2-3
CDR3aa: ASSTTEAPKY

v_gene: TRBV14
d_gene: TRBD1
j_gene: TRBJ1-1
CDR3aa: ASSQWGQGPTEAF

v_gene: TRBV6-5
d_gene: .
j_gene: TRBJ2-1
CDR3aa: ASSYPTHDTAGQF

v_gene: TRBV28
d_gene: .
j_gene: TRBJ1-2
CDR3aa: ASSNLGYGSTYGYT

v_gene: TRBV20-1
d_gene: TRBD1
j_gene: TRBJ1-1
CDR3aa: SARDRWGDNTEAF

v_gene: TRBV7-6
d_gene: TRBD1
j_gene: TRBJ2-1
CDR3aa: ASRSRSGGAYNEQF

v_gene: TRBV20-1
d_gene: TRBD2
j_gene: TRBJ2-5
CDR3aa: SASYGLAGGAETQY

v_gene: TRBV29-1
d_gene: TRBD1
j_gene: TRBJ1-4
CDR3aa: SVHTGGAGEKLF

v_gene: TRBV10-2
d_gene: .
j_gene: TRBJ2-5
CDR3aa: ASSKGAETQY

v_gene: TRBV5-1
d_gene: .
j_gene: TRBJ2-5
CDR3aa: ASSPLQGGETQY

v_gene: TRBV24-1
d_gene: .
j_gene: TRBJ2-3
CDR3aa: ATSDRYTDTQY

v_gene: TRBV27
d_gene: .
j_gene: TRBJ1-5
CDR3aa: ASSRNPDQPQH

v_gene: TRBV7-8
d_gene: .
j_gene: TRBJ1-1
CDR3aa: ASSLGTAERAF

v_gene: TRBV20-1
d_gene: .
j_gene: TRBJ1-5
CDR3aa: SAKDSSSNQPQH

v_gene: TRBV21-1
d_gene: .
j_gene: TRBJ2-5
CDR3aa: ASSSRGRETQY

v_gene: TRBV6-5
d_gene: TRBD2
j_gene: TRBJ2-1
CDR3aa: ASSSRTSGRAMNEQF

v_gene: TRBV29-1
d_gene: TRBD1
j_gene: TRBJ2-5
CDR3aa: SVVGQGIQETQY